The rows below give T cell receptor beta chains drawn from one sample of a study of T cell changes during pregnancy in multiple sclerosis. The protocol was immunoSEQ multiplex PCR, while the TCRdb copy is restricted to in-frame clones and leaves out a portion. Altogether about 44,000 clones are present, roughly 92% being singletons, with the ten largest covering 0.55% to 0.7%. The specimen was CD4+ T cells from peripheral blood mononuclear cells, collected in the first trimester of pregnancy. Source of these receptors: a female donor with multiple sclerosis, enrolled in a pregnancy study. Each CDR3 is given with its conserved first and last residue. The order of the fields is V gene, J gene, D gene, clone size, CDR3 DNA, CDR3 protein. A D gene is named only where the DNA matches it firmly. Clone sizes are given selectively: once, few, many, or a class where the clone is expanded.

>TRBV10-3|TRBJ2-1|TRBD2|-
TGTGCCATCGGACTAGCGGGGGATGAGCAGTTCTTC
CAIGLAGDEQFF
>TRBV11-2|TRBJ2-3|-|-
TGTGCCAGCAGAGGGGCGGCCACAGATACGCAGTATTTT
CASRGAATDTQYF
>TRBV29-1|TRBJ1-1|TRBD1|many
TGCAGCGTTGACCGGACAGGGGGCTTGGGCACTGAAGCTTTCTTT
CSVDRTGGLGTEAFF
>TRBV29-1|TRBJ1-2|-|-
TGCAGCGTTGAATGGGCCCTCTATGGCTACACCTTC
CSVEWALYGYTF
>TRBV7-9|TRBJ1-1|-|-
TGTGCCAGCAGCTTAGTACAGGCGAACACTGAAGCTTTCTTT
CASSLVQANTEAFF
>TRBV19|TRBJ1-4|TRBD1|-
TGTGCCAGTATCTCCCAACAGGGGGGATATGAAAAACTGTTTTTT
CASISQQGGYEKLFF
>TRBV30|TRBJ1-2|-|few
TGTGCCTGGACGGGGGTCCTGACCTATGGCTACACCTTC
CAWTGVLTYGYTF
>TRBV25-1|TRBJ1-1|-|-
TGTGCCAGCAGTGAATTTGGCAGGATTAACACTGAAGCTTTCTTT
CASSEFGRINTEAFF
>TRBV5-1|TRBJ2-2|-|-
TGCGCCAGCAGCTTGGGGGCCACCGGGGAGCTGTTTTTT
CASSLGATGELFF
>TRBV18|TRBJ2-2|TRBD2|-
TGTGCCAGCTCATTCGGGACTAGCTCCACCGGGGAGCTGTTTTTT
CASSFGTSSTGELFF
>TRBV18|TRBJ2-1|TRBD2|once
TGTGCCAGCCCCACACATGGACTAGCGGGTAACAATGAGCAGTTCTTC
CASPTHGLAGNNEQFF
>TRBV7-2|TRBJ2-7|TRBD2|once
TGTGCCAGCAGCTTAGGGGGTCTAGCGGGTAAGGTGCAGTACTTC
CASSLGGLAGKVQYF
>TRBV28|TRBJ1-1|-|-
TGTGCCAGCAGCCCAACAGGGCCCCCTGAAGCTTTCTTT
CASSPTGPPEAFF
>TRBV27|TRBJ2-7|TRBD2|-
TGTGCCAGCAGTTTCGAGGGGACTAGGAAACGGCAGCAGTACTTC
CASSFEGTRKRQQYF
>TRBV15|TRBJ2-7|-|once
TGTGCCACCAGCAGAGAACAGGGGGGGTACGAGCAGTACTTC
CATSREQGGYEQYF
>TRBV4-2|TRBJ2-1|-|-
TGTGCCAGCAGCCAAGATCGGGGTTGGGGAGAGACCTACAATGAGCAGTTCTTC
CASSQDRGWGETYNEQFF
>TRBV5-1|TRBJ2-1|-|few
TGCGCCAGCAGCCGCACTGTTAATGAGCAGTTCTTC
CASSRTVNEQFF
>TRBV29-1|TRBJ2-7|TRBD2|-
TGCAGCGTAGAGACTAGCGGATCCGGCGAGCAGTACTTC
CSVETSGSGEQYF
>TRBV30|TRBJ2-1|TRBD2|-
TGTGCCTCTGCGGGACTAGCGGGAGGGCCCAATGAGCAGTTCTTC
CASAGLAGGPNEQFF
>TRBV5-4|TRBJ1-3|-|-
TGTGCCAGCAGCAGCCAAGGGGGAGGAAACACCATATATTTT
CASSSQGGGNTIYF
>TRBV28|TRBJ1-1|-|-
TGTGCCACCCAGGACAGCGTTAACACTGAAGCTTTCTTT
CATQDSVNTEAFF
>TRBV6-1|TRBJ1-5|-|-
TGTGCCAGCAGTGATAGCTTGGGGGGGCCCCAGCATTTT
CASSDSLGGPQHF
>TRBV12-5|TRBJ2-2|-|-
TGTGCTAGTGGTTTGGGGGGAGAAACCGGGGAGCTGTTTTTT
CASGLGGETGELFF
>TRBV28|TRBJ2-1|-|-
TGTGCCAGCAGCCCAGGGTGGTATGAGCAGTTCTTC
CASSPGWYEQFF
>TRBV7-8|TRBJ2-1|-|-
TGTGCCAGCAGCTTAGTAACAGGGCTCTTTAGCAATTACAATGAGCAGTTCTTC
CASSLVTGLFSNYNEQFF
>TRBV5-1|TRBJ2-7|TRBD1|-
TGCGCCAGCAGCTTGGGGGACAGGGATTTTCACGAGCAGTACTTC
CASSLGDRDFHEQYF
>TRBV2|TRBJ1-3|-|-
TGTGCCAGCAGTGGTGCGGATGGAAACACCATATATTTT
CASSGADGNTIYF
>TRBV28|TRBJ2-7|TRBD1|-
TGTGCCAGCACCCCGGACAGGGTATGGCGGGTGAACTCCTACGAGCAGTACTTC
CASTPDRVWRVNSYEQYF
>TRBV5-1|TRBJ1-2|-|-
TGCGCCAGCAGCTTTGGCACGCTGACAGCTTATGGCTACACCTTC
CASSFGTLTAYGYTF
>TRBV5-6|TRBJ1-2|-|-
TGTGCCAGCAGCTTGGCAGGGATGAATGGCTACACCTTC
CASSLAGMNGYTF
>TRBV28|TRBJ1-4|-|-
TGTGCCAGCAGTTTATGGAGACAGGTGCAAAATGAAAAACTGTTTTTT
CASSLWRQVQNEKLFF
>TRBV4-1|TRBJ2-7|-|-
TGCGCCAGCAGCCCCGGGACTGCCAGCTCCTACGAGCAGTACTTC
CASSPGTASSYEQYF
>TRBV5-1|TRBJ2-2|TRBD2|-
TGCGCCAGCAGCACCGGACTAGCGGGAGGGAACACCGGGGAGCTGTTTTTT
CASSTGLAGGNTGELFF
>TRBV10-3|TRBJ2-7|TRBD2|-
TGTGCCATTTCGACTAGCGGGAGGGCTTACGAGCAGTACTTC
CAISTSGRAYEQYF
>TRBV7-4|TRBJ2-1|TRBD2|-
TGTGCCAGCAGCTCCCCTGAGACTAGCGGCTACAATGAGCAGTTCTTC
CASSSPETSGYNEQFF
>TRBV30|TRBJ1-1|-|-
TGTGCCTGGAGTCCGAAAACGAACAGGAATACTGAAGCTTTCTTT
CAWSPKTNRNTEAFF
>TRBV5-1|TRBJ2-7|TRBD2|once
TGCGCCACCCGACTAGCGGGAGGTTCCTACGAGCAGTACTTC
CATRLAGGSYEQYF
>TRBV9|TRBJ1-5|TRBD1|-
TGTGCCAGCAGCACCGGGACAGGGGGCGTAGGTCAGCCCCAGCATTTT
CASSTGTGGVGQPQHF
>TRBV19|TRBJ2-3|TRBD2|-
TGTGCCAGTAGTATAGCAGGGACTAGCGTACATAGCACAGATACGCAGTATTTT
CASSIAGTSVHSTDTQYF
>TRBV7-8|TRBJ1-5|TRBD1|-
TGTGCCAGCAGCCCCCGACGGACAGGGTATCAGCCCCAGCATTTT
CASSPRRTGYQPQHF
>TRBV11-3|TRBJ2-3|TRBD2|-
TGTGCCAGCAGCTTAGGTACTAGCGGGAACACAGATACGCAGTATTTT
CASSLGTSGNTDTQYF
>TRBV30|TRBJ2-5|-|-
TGTGCCTGGAGTGTACGTAGCCGCGGAGAGACCCAGTACTTC
CAWSVRSRGETQYF
>TRBV25-1|TRBJ1-4|-|-
TGTGCCAGCAACCGGGGAGAAAAACTGTTTTTT
CASNRGEKLFF
>TRBV28|TRBJ1-1|TRBD1|-
TGTGCCAGCAGTCACTTGGACAGGCTGAGAGATACTGAAGCTTTCTTT
CASSHLDRLRDTEAFF
>TRBV5-1|TRBJ1-4|-|-
TGCGCCAGCAGCTTGGGGAGGGGAAGAGAGGAAAAACTGTTTTTT
CASSLGRGREEKLFF
>TRBV27|TRBJ2-7|TRBD2|-
TGTGCCAGCAGTTTATTATCTAGCGGGATCTACGAGCAGTACTTC
CASSLLSSGIYEQYF